The 8 T cell receptor beta chains below come from one sample, sequenced in a study of CD8+CD57+ T cells in acquired aplastic anemia. Genomic DNA was employed as the template in profiling TCR beta VDJ and CDR3. One entry per CDR3 protein, called by TCRdb with MiXCR from the reads. In the table there are about 160,000 distinct CDR3 sequences, more than 45% of which are singletons. CD8+CD57+ cell expansion had been shown by flow cytometry in patients chosen for sequencing. Sequencing was performed on sorted CD4+, CD8+, or CD8+CD57+ T cells (not recorded which) from PBMCs. These receptors originate from a human donor with aplastic anemia.

The chain couples TRBV5-6 to TRBJ2-7, with a tentative D call TRBD1 (5 bases). CDR1 is SGHDT and CDR2 is YYEEEE in the germline V gene. V was pared by 1 base and J by 6 bases, with 14 bases between. The CDR3 consists of 14 residues. In DNA, the CDR3 is TGTGCCAGCAGCTTGCCTGAGCAGGGTTCCGAGCAGTACTTC. Amino acid sequence: CASSLPEQGSEQYF.

In this sample, this clonotype turned up many times. The genes are TRBV7-3 and TRBJ1-2; D ambiguous. In germline, CDR1 is SGHTA, CDR2 FQGTGA. The V end lost 2 bases, the J end lost 5 bases, and 9 bases lay between the germline ends. The CDR3 runs 13 residues. The chain's CDR3 is CASSLGIGYGYTF. The CDR3 DNA reads TGTGCCAGCAGCTTAGGTATTGGGTATGGCTACACCTTC.

V gene TRBV7-3 combines with J gene TRBJ1-6; no clear D gene. The germline CDR1 and CDR2 sequences are SGHTA and FQGTGA. The CDR3 runs to 15 residues. V was shortened by 1 base and J by 7 bases, with 11 bases between the two germline ends. The CDR3 DNA is TGTGCCAGCAGCTTAAGGCCAGGATTAAATTCACCCCTCCACTTT. Protein: CASSLRPGLNSPLHF.

The chain recombines TRBV6-1 with TRBJ1-1, with a possible D match to TRBD1 (6 bases). CDR1 is MNHNS, CDR2 SASEGT, per germline. The CDR3 covers 16 residues. Trimming removed 6 bases at V and 3 bases at J, with 20 bases between. CDR3 residues: CASRSTGSSPYTEAFF. The CDR3 DNA reads as TGTGCCAGCAGATCCACAGGGTCGTCTCCGTACACTGAAGCTTTCTTT.

This clonotype was seen at least ten times. The chain couples TRBV7-2 to TRBJ1-2; 7 nucleotides agree with TRBD1. V gave up 2 bases and J gave up 12 bases; unmatched junction bases: 6. The length of the CDR3 is 12 residues. Germline V gene sequence: CDR1 SGHTA, CDR2 FQGNSA. CDR3 sequence: CASSLSARGHTF. As DNA, the CDR3 is TGTGCCAGCAGCTTATCAGCGAGGGGGCACACCTTC.

This clonotype was seen many times. The chain employs TRBV27 and TRBJ1-2; D remains unclear. The CDR3 has 13 residues. Germline V lookup: CDR1 MNHEY, CDR2 SMNVEV (reference sequence). Trimming shortened V by 2 bases and J by 1 base, and 5 bases separated the two germline ends. CDR3 sequence (DNA): TGTGCCAGCAGTTTAGGGCATAACTATGGCTACACCTTC. This sequence encodes CASSLGHNYGYTF.

This chain links TRBV24-1 with TRBJ1-2, with a weak D call TRBD1 (5 bases). Per the germline V gene, CDR1 is KGHDR and CDR2 is SFDVKD. Deletions cut 2 bases from V and 8 bases from J, with 20 bases between. This CDR3 region has 16 residues. CDR3 residues: CATSDSGAGTSMGYTF. The CDR3 DNA reads TGTGCCACCAGTGATTCCGGGGCCGGGACGTCTATGGGCTACACCTTC.

The J gene is TRBJ2-7, the V gene TRBV11-1, with D possibly TRBD1 on 9 matching bases. Germline-derived CDR1 and CDR2 are SGHAT and FQDESV (reference sequence). V was shortened by 4 bases and J by 4 bases, with 26 bases between the two germline ends. This CDR3 has 18 amino acids. CDR3 loop: CASSSPLVSGTGRYEQYF. CDR3 coding DNA: TGTGCCAGCAGCTCCCCCCTCGTTAGCGGGACAGGGAGGTACGAGCAGTACTTC.